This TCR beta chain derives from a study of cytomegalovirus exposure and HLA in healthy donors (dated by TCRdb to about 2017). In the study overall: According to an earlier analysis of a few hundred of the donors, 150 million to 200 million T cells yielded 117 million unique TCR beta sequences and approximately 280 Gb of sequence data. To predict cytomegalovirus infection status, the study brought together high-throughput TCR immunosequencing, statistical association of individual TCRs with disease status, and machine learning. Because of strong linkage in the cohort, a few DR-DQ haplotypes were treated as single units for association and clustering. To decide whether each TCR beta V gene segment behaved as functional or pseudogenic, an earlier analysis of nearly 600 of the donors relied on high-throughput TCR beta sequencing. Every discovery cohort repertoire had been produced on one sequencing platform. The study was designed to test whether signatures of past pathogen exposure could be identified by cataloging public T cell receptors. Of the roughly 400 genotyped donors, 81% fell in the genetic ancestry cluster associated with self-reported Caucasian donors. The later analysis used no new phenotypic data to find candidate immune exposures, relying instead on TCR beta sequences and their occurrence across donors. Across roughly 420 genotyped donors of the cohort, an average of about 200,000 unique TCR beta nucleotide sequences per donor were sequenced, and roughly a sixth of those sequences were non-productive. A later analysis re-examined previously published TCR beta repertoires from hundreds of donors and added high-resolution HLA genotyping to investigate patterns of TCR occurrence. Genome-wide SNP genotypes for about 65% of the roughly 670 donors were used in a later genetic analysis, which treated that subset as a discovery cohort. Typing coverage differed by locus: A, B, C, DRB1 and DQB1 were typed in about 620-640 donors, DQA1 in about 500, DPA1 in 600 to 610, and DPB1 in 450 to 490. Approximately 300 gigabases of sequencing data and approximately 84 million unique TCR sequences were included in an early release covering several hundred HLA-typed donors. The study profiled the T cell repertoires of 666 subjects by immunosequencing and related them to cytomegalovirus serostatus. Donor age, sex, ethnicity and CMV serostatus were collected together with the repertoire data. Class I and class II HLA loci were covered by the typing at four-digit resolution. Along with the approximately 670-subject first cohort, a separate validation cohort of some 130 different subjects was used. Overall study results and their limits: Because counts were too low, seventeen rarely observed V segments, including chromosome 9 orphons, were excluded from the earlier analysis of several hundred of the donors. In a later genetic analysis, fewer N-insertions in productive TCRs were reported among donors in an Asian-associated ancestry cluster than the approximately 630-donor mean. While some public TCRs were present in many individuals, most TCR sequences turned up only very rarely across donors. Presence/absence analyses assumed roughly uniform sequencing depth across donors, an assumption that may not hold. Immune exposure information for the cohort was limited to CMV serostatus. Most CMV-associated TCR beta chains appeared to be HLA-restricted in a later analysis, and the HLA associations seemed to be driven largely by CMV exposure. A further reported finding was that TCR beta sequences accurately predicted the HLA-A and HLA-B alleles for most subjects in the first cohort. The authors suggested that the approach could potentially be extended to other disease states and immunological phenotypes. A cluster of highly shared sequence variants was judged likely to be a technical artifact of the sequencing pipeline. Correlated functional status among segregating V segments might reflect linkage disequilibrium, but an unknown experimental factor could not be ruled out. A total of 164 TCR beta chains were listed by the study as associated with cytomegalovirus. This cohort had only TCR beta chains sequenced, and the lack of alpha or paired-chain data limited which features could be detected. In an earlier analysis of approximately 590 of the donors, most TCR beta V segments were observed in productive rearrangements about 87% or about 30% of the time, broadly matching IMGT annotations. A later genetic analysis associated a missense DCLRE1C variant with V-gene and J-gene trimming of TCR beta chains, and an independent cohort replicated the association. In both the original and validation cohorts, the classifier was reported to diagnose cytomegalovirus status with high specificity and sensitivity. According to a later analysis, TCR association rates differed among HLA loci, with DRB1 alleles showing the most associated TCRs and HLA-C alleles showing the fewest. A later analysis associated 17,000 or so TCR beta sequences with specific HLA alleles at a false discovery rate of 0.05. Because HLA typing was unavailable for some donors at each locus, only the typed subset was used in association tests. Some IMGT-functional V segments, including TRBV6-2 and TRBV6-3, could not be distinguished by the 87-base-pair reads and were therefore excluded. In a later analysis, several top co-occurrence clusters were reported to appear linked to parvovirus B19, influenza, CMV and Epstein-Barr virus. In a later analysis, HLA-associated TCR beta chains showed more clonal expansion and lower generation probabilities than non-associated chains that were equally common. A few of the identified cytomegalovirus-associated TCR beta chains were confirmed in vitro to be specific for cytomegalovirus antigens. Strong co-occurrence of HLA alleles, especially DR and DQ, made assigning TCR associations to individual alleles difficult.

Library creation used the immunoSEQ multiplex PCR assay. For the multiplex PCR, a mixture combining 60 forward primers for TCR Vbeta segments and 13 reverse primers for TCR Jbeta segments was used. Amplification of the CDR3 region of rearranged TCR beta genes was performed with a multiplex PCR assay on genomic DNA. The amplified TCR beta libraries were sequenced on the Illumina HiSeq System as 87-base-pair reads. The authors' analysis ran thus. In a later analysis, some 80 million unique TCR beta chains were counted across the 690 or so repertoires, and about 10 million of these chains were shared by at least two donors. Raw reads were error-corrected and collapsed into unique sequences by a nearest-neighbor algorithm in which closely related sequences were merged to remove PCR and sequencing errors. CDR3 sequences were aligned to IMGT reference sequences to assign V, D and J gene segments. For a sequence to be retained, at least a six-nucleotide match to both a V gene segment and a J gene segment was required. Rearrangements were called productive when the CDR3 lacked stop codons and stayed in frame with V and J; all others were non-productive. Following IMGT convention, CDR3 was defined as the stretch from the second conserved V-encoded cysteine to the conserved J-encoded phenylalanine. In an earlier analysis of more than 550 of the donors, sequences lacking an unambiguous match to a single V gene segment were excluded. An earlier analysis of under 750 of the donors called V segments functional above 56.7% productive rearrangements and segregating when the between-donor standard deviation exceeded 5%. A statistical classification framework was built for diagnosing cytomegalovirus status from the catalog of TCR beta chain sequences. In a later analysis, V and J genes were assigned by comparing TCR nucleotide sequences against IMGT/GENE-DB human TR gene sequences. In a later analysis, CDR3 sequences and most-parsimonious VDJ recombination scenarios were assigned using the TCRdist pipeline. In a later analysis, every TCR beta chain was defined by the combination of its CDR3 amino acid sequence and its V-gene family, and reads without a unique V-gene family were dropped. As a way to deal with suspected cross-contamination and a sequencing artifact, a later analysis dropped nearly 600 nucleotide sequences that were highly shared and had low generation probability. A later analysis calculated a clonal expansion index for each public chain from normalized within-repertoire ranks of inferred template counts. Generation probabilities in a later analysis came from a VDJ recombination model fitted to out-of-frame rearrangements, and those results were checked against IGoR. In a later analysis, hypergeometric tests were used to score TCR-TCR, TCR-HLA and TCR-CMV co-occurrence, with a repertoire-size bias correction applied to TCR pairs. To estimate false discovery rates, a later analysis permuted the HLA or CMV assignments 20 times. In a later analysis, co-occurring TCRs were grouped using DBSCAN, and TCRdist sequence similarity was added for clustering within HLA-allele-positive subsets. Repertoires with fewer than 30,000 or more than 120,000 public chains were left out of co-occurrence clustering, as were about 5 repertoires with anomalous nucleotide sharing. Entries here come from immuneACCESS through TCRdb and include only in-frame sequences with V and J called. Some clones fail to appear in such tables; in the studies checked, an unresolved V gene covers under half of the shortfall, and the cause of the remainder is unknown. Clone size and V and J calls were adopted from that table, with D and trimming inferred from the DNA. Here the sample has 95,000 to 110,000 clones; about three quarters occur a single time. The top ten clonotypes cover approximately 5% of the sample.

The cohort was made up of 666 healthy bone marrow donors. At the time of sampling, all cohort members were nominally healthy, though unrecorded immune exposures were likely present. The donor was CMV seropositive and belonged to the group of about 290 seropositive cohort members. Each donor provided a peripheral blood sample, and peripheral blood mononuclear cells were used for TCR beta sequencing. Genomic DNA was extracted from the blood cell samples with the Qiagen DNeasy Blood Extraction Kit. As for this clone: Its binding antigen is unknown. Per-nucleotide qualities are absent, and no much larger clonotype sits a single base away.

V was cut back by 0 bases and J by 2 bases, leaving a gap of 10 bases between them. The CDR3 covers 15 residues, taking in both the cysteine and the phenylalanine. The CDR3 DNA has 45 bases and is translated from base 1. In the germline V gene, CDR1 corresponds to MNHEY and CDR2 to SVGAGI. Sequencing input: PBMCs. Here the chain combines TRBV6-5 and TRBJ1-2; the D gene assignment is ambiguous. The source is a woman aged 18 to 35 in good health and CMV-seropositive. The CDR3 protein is CASSYSATTNYGYTF. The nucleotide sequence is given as TGTGCCAGCAGTTACTCCGCCACTACCAACTATGGCTACACCTTC.